This TCR beta chain originates from a study of T-cell reconstitution after alpha-beta-depleted transplantation in children. TCRbeta library construction was performed incorporating unique molecular identifiers. MiXCR, applied by TCRdb to the PCR reads, yields one record per CDR3 protein. The sample shows 170,000 or so distinct CDR3 sequences, less than 8% of them seen only once. This clonotype was counted at least ten times. Looked up from germline, CDR1 is ENHRY and CDR2 is SYGVKD. CDR3 length: 14 residues. The germline V and J ends were trimmed by 8 bases and 1 base, with 14 bases remaining between them.

This TCR derives from a human donor who donated a stem cell graft to a child with Wiskott-Aldrich syndrome. The V gene is TRBV10-3, the J gene TRBJ1-2; no firm D call. The sample consisted of PBMCs from the stem cell graft donor, taken from the stem cell graft. This chain's CDR3 is CAILTRTDNYGYTF. The CDR3 coding sequence is TGTGCCATCCTCACCAGGACGGATAACTATGGCTACACCTTC.